This T cell receptor (beta chain) was sequenced during a study of metastatic and nonmetastatic thyroid tumors (dated by TCRdb to the early 2020s). General notes on the study: The researchers compared repertoires between peripheral blood samples and tumor or nodule tissue samples from patients with malignant or benign thyroid disease. What the authors observed across the whole study: TCR beta diversity was reported as significantly higher in malignant tumors than in benign nodules, in both blood and tumor samples.

The library came from PCR. The sample was run on an Illumina HiSeq 4000. High-throughput sequencing was used to profile the CDR3 region of the TCR beta-chain in every patient. On the authors' methods: CDR3 differences across clinicopathological groups were used to build a classifier for discriminating distant-metastatic papillary thyroid cancer patients. The Shannon index was used to measure repertoire diversity, and the Morisita-Horn index was used to measure how similar tumor and blood repertoires were. TCRdb cleaned the public reads at Q25 with fastp, built clones with MiXCR and kept in-frame beta chains. TCRdb assigned the V and J calls; the authors' analysis was not used. For this sample there are 15,000 to 20,000 clones; 21% appear just once. Clones ranked in the top ten supply approximately 15% of the sample. The germline V gene (reference sequence) provides CDR1 SGHNT and CDR2 YYREEE. Measured from the cysteine to the phenylalanine, the CDR3 is 14 residues long. Just the 42-base CDR3 DNA is kept, in frame starting at base 1. At the junction V is shortened by 4 bases and J by 0 bases; bases outside the gene matches: 3.

None of the patients had been given any treatment before thyroid surgery. The study retrospectively analysed patient clinical samples collected from about 2012 to 2019 using T-cell receptor beta sequencing. Regarding this clone: The target of this receptor is not known. No clone much larger than this one lies a single base away; base qualities are absent.

The material sequenced was tumor tissue. The clonotype was recovered from a female donor with papillary thyroid cancer or a benign thyroid nodule (not recorded which). Some clones in this sample may be carry-over from other donors' samples. The chain is assembled from TRBV5-4 and TRBJ1-1; TRBD1 fits 7 bases in the junction. The CDR3 reads CASSRDSMNTEAFF. The bases are TGTGCCAGCAGCCGGGACAGCATGAACACTGAAGCTTTCTTT. This CDR3, with the reference TRBV5-4 and TRBJ1-1 proteins standing in past its ends, gives the full variable domain ETGVTQSPTHLIKTRGQQVTLRCSSQSGHNTVSWYQQALGQGPQFIFQYYREEENGRGNFPPRFSGLQFPNYSSELNVNALELDDSALYLCASSRDSMNTEAFFGQGTRLTVV.